The 8 T cell receptor beta chains in this list originate from one sample, sequenced in a study of response to subunit inactivated influenza vaccine. TCRdb re-called the RT-PCR reads through MiXCR, storing one row per CDR3 protein. Of a few hundred thousand distinct CDR3 sequences listed, about a fifth were seen once; the top ten hold 10%. The sequencing used PBMCs from blood, collected approximately 20 months after vaccination. The receptors come from a man aged 45 to 70 who received an inactivated influenza vaccine.

This clonotype has only a few counts. The chain joins TRBV27 to TRBJ2-7; D gene ambiguous. Germline V lookup: CDR1 MNHEY, CDR2 SMNVEV (reference sequence). This CDR3 is 15 amino acids long. Trimming pared 7 bases from V and 1 base from J, leaving 17 bases between. The CDR3 is CASTKTWGASYEQYF. CDR3 sequence (DNA): TGTGCCAGCACAAAGACCTGGGGTGCGTCCTACGAGCAGTACTTC.

This clonotype was counted only a few times. The chain employs TRBV5-1 and TRBJ2-7, with D perhaps TRBD1 (6 bases). The CDR3 totals 13 residues. CDR1 and CDR2 from the germline V gene are SGHRS and YFSETQ. Trimming pared 6 bases from V and 7 bases from J, leaving 17 bases between. CDR3 sequence reads: CASTWAAGAEQYF. CDR3 in DNA: TGCGCCAGCACCTGGGCGGCAGGGGCAGAGCAGTACTTC.

This clonotype has only a few counts. The rearrangement links TRBV12-3 or TRBV12-4 to TRBJ1-2; D uncertain. Trimming took off 4 bases at V and 8 bases at J, with 11 bases between the two ends. The CDR3 extends over 12 amino acids. The CDR3 coding sequence is TGTGCCAGCAGTTCTCGGAATCTGGGCTACACCTTC. It translates to CASSSRNLGYTF.

This clonotype is judged medium-sized. CDR3 DNA: TGTGCCAGCAGTGGGGGGACAGGGGGCTGGATGAACACTGAAGCTTTCTTT. As protein: CASSGGTGGWMNTEAFF. The chain carries TRBV6-1 and TRBJ1-1, with 12 bases aligning to TRBD1. CDR3 size: 17 residues. The germline gives CDR1 MNHNS, CDR2 SASEGT. V was clipped by 4 bases and J by 0 bases; unmatched bases: 6.

This clonotype was detected many times. The chain combines TRBV6-2 or TRBV6-3 with TRBJ1-1; D is unclear. The V end was cut by 0 bases, the J end by 3 bases, with 11 bases between. CDR1 and CDR2 (germline): MNHEY, SVGEGT. The CDR3 covers 15 residues. CDR3 DNA: TGTGCCAGCAGTTACTCGACTGGGGAGGACACTGAAGCTTTCTTT. Amino acids: CASSYSTGEDTEAFF.

This clonotype was counted only a few times. The rearrangement links TRBV18 to TRBJ1-1; D unresolved. Germline loops: CDR1 KGHSH, CDR2 LQKENI. Trimming removed 2 bases from V and 1 base from J, with 8 bases in between. The CDR3 sequence is 14 residues long. CDR3 loop: CASSPTRENTEAFF. As DNA, the CDR3 is TGTGCCAGCTCACCAACCCGGGAGAACACTGAAGCTTTCTTT.

The rearrangement uses TRBV5-1 and TRBJ1-2; unclear D gene. The CDR3 contains 14 residues. Trimming removed 3 bases at V and 7 bases at J, with 16 bases between. CDR1 is SGHRS, CDR2 YFSETQ, per germline. The CDR3 reads CASSSRGGTLGYTF. CDR3 DNA: TGCGCCAGCAGCTCCCGGGGAGGCACCCTTGGCTACACCTTC. Drawing the rest from reference TRBV5-1 and TRBJ1-2, the complete variable domain is KAGVTQTPRYLIKTRGQQVTLSCSPISGHRSVSWYQQTPGQGLQFLFEYFSETQRNKGNFPGRFSGRQFSNSRSEMNVSTLELGDSALYLCASSSRGGTLGYTFGSGTRLTVV.

This clonotype was seen repeatedly, ten times or more. The rearrangement joins TRBV7-9 to TRBJ1-1, with D hard to call. Germline V lookup: CDR1 SEHNR, CDR2 FQNEAQ (reference sequence). The length of the CDR3 is 15 residues. V shed 3 bases and J shed 3 bases, with 14 bases lying between them. Written as DNA, the CDR3 is TGTGCCAGCAGCTTGGTCAACAAAAAGGACACTGAAGCTTTCTTT. Residues: CASSLVNKKDTEAFF.